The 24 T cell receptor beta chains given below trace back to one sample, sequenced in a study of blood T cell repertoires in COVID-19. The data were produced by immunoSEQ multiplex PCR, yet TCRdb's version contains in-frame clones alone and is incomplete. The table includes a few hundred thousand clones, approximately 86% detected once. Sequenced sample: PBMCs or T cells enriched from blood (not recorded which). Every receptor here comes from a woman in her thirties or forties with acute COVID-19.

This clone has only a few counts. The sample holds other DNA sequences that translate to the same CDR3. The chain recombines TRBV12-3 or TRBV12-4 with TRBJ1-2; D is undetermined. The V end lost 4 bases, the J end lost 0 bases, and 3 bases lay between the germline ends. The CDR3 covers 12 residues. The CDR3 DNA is TGTGCCAGCAGTTCATCTAACTATGGCTACACCTTC. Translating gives CASSSSNYGYTF.

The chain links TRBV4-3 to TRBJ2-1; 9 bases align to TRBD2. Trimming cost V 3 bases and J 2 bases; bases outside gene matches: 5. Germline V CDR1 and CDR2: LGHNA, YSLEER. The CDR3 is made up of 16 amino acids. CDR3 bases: TGCGCCAGCAGCCATGCCGGGACTAGCCCCTACAATGAGCAGTTCTTC. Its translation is CASSHAGTSPYNEQFF.

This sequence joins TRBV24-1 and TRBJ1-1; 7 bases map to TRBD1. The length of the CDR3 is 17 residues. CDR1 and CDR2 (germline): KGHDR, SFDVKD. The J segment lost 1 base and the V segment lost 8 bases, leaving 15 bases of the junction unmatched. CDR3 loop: CATNDPGGTGANTEAFF. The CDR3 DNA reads TGTGCCACCAATGACCCAGGGGGAACGGGTGCGAACACTGAAGCTTTCTTT.

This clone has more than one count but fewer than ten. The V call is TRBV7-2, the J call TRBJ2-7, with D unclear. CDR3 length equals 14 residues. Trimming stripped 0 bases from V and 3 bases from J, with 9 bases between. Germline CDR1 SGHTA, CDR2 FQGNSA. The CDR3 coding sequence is TGTGCCAGCAGCTTAGCGTCAACAGACTACGAGCAGTACTTC. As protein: CASSLASTDYEQYF. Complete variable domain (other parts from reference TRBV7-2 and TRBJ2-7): GAGVSQSPSNKVTEKGKDVELRCDPISGHTALYWYRQSLGQGLEFLIYFQGNSAPDKSGLPSDRFSAERTGGSVSTLTIQRTQQEDSAVYLCASSLASTDYEQYFGPGTRLTVT.

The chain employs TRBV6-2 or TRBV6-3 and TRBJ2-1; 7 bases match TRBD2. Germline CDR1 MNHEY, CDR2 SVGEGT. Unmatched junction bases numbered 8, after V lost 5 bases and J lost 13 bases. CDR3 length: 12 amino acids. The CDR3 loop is CASSLGRTLQFF. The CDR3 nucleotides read TGTGCCAGCAGTCTCGGGAGGACTCTACAGTTCTTC.

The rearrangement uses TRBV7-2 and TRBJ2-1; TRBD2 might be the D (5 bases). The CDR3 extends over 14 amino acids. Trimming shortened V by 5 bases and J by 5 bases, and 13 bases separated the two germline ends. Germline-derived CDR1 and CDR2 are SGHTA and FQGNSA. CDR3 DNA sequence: TGTGCCAGCAGCCAGCGGAGTAAAAACAATGAGCAGTTCTTC. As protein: CASSQRSKNNEQFF. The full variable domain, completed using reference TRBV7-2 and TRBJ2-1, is GAGVSQSPSNKVTEKGKDVELRCDPISGHTALYWYRQSLGQGLEFLIYFQGNSAPDKSGLPSDRFSAERTGGSVSTLTIQRTQQEDSAVYLCASSQRSKNNEQFFGPGTRLTVL.

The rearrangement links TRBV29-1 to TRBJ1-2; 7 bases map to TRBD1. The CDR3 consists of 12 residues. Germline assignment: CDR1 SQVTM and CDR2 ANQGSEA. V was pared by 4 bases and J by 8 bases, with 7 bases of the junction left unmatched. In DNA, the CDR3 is TGCAGCGTTGTGGGACAGTCCCCAGGCTACACCTTC. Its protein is CSVVGQSPGYTF.

For the CDR3, the DNA is TGTGCCAGCAGCCAAGTCTCTAGTCAGGGGGCGCAGGGCTACACCTTC. This sequence encodes CASSQVSSQGAQGYTF. The chain combines TRBV4-2 with TRBJ1-2, with 8 bases that match TRBD1. The germline V gene encodes CDR1 LGHNA and CDR2 YNFKEQ. This CDR3 has 16 residues. The V and J ends lost 1 base and 8 bases, in that order; junction bases with no gene match: 12.

The CDR3 DNA sequence: TGTGCCAGTAGTCCACCGGGACAGCTTACTTCACCCCTCCACTTT. This codes for CASSPPGQLTSPLHF. The rearrangement links TRBV19 to TRBJ1-6; 7 nucleotides align to TRBD1. CDR1 and CDR2 (germline): LNHDA, SQIVND (reference sequence). The V segment lost 5 bases and the J segment 9 bases; nucleotides outside the gene matches: 10. This CDR3 has 15 amino acids.

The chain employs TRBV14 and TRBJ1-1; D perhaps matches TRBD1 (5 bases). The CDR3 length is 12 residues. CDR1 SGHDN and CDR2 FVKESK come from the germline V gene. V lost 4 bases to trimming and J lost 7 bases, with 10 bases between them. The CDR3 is CASSRGGFEAFF. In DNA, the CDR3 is TGTGCCAGCAGCCGCGGGGGTTTTGAAGCTTTCTTT.

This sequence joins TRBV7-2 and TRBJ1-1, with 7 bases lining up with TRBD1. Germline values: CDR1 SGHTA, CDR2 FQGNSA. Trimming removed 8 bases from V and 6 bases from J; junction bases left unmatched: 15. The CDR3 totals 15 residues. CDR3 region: CASEGGGALFAEAFF. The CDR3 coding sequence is TGTGCCAGCGAAGGAGGGGGCGCGCTCTTTGCTGAAGCTTTCTTT. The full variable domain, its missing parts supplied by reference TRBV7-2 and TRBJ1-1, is GAGVSQSPSNKVTEKGKDVELRCDPISGHTALYWYRQSLGQGLEFLIYFQGNSAPDKSGLPSDRFSAERTGGSVSTLTIQRTQQEDSAVYLCASEGGGALFAEAFFGQGTRLTVV.

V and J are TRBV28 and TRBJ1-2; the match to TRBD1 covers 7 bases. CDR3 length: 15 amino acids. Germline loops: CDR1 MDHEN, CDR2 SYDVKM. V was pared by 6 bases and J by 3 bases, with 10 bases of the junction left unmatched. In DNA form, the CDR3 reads TGTGCCAGCAGCTCTCTTATTACAGGGGACTATGGCTACACCTTC. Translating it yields CASSSLITGDYGYTF.

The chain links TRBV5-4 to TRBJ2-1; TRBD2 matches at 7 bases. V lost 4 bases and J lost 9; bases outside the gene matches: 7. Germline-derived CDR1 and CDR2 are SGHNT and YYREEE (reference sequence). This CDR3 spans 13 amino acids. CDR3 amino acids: CASSVGLDGEQFF. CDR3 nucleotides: TGTGCCAGCAGCGTTGGACTAGACGGTGAGCAGTTCTTC.

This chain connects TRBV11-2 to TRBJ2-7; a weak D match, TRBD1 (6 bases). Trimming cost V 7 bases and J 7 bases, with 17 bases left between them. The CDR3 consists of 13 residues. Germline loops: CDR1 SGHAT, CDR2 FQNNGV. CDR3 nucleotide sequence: TGTGCCAGCACCCCCGACAGGTTTAGGGAGCAGTACTTC. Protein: CASTPDRFREQYF.

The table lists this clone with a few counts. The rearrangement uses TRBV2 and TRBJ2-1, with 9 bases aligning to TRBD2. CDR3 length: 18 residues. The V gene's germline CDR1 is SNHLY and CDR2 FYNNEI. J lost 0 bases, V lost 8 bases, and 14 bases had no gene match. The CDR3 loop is CASGTSGLTWGSYNEQFF. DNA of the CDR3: TGTGCCAGCGGAACTAGCGGGCTCACCTGGGGCTCCTACAATGAGCAGTTCTTC.

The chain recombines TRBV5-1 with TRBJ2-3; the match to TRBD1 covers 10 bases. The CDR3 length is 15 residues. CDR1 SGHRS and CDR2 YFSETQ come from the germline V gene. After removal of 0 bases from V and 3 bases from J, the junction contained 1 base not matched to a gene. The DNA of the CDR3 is TGCGCCAGCAGCTTGGGGGACAGGGGAACAGATACGCAGTATTTT. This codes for CASSLGDRGTDTQYF.

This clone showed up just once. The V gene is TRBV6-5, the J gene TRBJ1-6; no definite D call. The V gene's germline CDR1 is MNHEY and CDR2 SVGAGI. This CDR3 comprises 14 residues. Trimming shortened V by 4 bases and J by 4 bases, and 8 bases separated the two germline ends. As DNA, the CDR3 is TGTGCCAGCAGTTTTCAACGGTATAATTCACCCCTCCACTTT. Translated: CASSFQRYNSPLHF.

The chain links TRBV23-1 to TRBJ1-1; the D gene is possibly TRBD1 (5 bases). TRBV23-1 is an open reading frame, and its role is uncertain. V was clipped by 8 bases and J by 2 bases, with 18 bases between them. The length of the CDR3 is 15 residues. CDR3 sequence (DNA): TGCGCCAGCTATCCTCGGGGGGTGACAAACACTGAAGCTTTCTTT. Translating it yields CASYPRGVTNTEAFF.

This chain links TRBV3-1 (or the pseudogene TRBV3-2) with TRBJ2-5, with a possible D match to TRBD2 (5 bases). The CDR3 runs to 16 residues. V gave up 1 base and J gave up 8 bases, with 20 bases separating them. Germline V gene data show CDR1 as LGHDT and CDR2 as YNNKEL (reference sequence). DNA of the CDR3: TGTGCCAGCAGCCAAGGGCCAGGAGGAAGTCCAGATACCCAGTACTTC. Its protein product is CASSQGPGGSPDTQYF.

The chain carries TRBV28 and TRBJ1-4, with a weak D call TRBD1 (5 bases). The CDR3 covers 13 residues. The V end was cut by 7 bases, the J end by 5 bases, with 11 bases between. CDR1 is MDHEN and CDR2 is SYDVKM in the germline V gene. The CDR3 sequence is CASTGGRNEKLFF. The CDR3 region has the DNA TGTGCCAGCACCGGGGGGAGAAATGAAAAACTGTTTTTT.

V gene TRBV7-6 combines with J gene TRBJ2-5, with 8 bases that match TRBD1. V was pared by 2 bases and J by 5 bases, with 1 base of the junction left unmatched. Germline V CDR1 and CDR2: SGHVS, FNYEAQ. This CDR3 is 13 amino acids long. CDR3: CASSLRDRETQYF. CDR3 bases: TGTGCCAGCAGCTTAAGGGACAGGGAGACCCAGTACTTC.

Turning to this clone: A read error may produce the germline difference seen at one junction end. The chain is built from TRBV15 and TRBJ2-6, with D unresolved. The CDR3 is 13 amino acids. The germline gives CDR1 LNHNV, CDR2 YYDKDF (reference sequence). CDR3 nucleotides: TGTGCCACCAGCCCTCTCACCATACCCCTACCCCCATTC. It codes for CATSPLTIPLPPF. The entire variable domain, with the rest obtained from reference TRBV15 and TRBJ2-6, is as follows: DAMVIQNPRYQVTQFGKPVTLSCSQTLNHNVMYWYQQKSSQAPKLLFHYYDKDFNNEADTPDNFQSRRPNTSFCFLDIRSPGLGDTAMYLCATSPLTIPLPPFGAGSRLTVL.

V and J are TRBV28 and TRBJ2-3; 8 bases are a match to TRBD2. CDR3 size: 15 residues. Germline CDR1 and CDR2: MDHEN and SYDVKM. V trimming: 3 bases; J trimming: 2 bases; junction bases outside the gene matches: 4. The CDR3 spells CASSLPAGVTDTQYF. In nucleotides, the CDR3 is TGTGCCAGCAGTTTGCCAGCGGGAGTCACAGATACGCAGTATTTT.

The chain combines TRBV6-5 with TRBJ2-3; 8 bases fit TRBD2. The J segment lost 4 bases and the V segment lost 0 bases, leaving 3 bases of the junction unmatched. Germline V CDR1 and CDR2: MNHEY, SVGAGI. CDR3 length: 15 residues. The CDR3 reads CASSYSTGGSDTQYF. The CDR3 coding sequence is TGTGCCAGCAGTTACTCGACGGGGGGGTCAGATACGCAGTATTTT.